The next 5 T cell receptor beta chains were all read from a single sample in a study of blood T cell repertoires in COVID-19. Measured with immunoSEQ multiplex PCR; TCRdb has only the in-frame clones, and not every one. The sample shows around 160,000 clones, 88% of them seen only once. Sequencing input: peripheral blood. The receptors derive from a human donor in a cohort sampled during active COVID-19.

The DNA of the CDR3 is TGTGCCAGCAGCAAACCTCCGGGACAGGAGCCCTACGAGCAGTACTTC. Residues: CASSKPPGQEPYEQYF. The chain carries TRBV21-1 and TRBJ2-7; the table's D call, TRBD1, was not checked against the DNA. TRBV21-1 counts as a pseudogene. The CDR3 length is 16 residues.

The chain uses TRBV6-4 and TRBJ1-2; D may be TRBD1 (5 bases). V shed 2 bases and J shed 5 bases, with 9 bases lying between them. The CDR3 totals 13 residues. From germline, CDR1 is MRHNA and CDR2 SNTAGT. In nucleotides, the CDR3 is TGTGCCAGCAGTGACGGGGAGGGGTATGGCTACACCTTC. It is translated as CASSDGEGYGYTF.

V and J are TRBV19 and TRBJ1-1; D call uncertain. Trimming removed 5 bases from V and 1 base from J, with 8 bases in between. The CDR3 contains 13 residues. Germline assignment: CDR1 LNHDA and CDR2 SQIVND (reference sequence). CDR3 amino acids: CASSLARNTEAFF. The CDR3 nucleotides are TGTGCCAGTAGTTTGGCCCGGAACACTGAAGCTTTCTTT.

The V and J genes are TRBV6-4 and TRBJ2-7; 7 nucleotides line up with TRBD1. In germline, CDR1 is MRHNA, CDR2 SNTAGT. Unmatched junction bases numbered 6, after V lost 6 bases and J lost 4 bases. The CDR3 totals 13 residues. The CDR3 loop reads CASRARDSYEQYF. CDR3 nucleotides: TGTGCCAGCAGAGCACGGGACAGTTACGAGCAGTACTTC.

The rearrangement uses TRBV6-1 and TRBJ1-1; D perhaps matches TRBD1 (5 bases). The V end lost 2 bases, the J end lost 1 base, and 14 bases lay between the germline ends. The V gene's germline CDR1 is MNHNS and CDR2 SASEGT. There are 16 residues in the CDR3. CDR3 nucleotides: TGTGCCAGCAGTGAATTGGACATTCCAGCGAACACTGAAGCTTTCTTT. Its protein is CASSELDIPANTEAFF.